This T cell receptor (beta chain) was found in a study of blood T cell repertoires in COVID-19. In the original processing: The authors estimated nucleated cell counts from reference gene primer amplification. The data were produced by immunoSEQ multiplex PCR, yet TCRdb's version contains in-frame clones alone and is incomplete. The V and J calls and clone size are taken from that table; D and trimming were inferred from the DNA. The sample lists 300,000 to 350,000 clones, about 90% occurring once. Enrollees, roughly 18 to 89 years old, lived in around 23 US areas. Trimming removed 2 bases at V and 6 bases at J, with 21 bases between. In germline, CDR1 is SGHTS, CDR2 YDEGEE. This CDR3 is built from 17 residues.

The clonotype comes from a woman aged 30 to 39 who had recovered from COVID-19. Sequences were obtained from PBMCs or T cells enriched from blood (not recorded which). The chain has TRBV5-8 and TRBJ1-5; tentative D call: TRBD1 (5 bases). The CDR3 reads CASSFGGYSELGQPQHF. CDR3 sequence (DNA): TGTGCCAGCAGCTTCGGGGGGTACAGCGAACTCGGTCAGCCCCAGCATTTT. Looking up the rest from reference TRBV5-8 and TRBJ1-5 gives the full variable domain: EAGVTQSPTHLIKTRGQQATLRCSPISGHTSVYWYQQALGLGLQFLLWYDEGEERNRGNFPPRFSGRQFPNYSSELNVNALELEDSALYLCASSFGGYSELGQPQHFGDGTRLSIL.